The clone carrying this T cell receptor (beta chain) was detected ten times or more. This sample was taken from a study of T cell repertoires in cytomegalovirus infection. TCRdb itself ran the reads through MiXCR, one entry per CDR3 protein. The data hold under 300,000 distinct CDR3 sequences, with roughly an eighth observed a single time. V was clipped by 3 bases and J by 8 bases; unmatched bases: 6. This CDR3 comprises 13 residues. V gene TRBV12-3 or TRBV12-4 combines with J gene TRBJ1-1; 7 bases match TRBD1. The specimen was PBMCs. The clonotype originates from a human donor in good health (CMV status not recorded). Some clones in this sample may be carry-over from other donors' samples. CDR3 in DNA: TGTGCCAGCAGTTTTGGAGGGGGCAGAGAAGCTTTCTTT. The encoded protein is CASSFGGGREAFF.